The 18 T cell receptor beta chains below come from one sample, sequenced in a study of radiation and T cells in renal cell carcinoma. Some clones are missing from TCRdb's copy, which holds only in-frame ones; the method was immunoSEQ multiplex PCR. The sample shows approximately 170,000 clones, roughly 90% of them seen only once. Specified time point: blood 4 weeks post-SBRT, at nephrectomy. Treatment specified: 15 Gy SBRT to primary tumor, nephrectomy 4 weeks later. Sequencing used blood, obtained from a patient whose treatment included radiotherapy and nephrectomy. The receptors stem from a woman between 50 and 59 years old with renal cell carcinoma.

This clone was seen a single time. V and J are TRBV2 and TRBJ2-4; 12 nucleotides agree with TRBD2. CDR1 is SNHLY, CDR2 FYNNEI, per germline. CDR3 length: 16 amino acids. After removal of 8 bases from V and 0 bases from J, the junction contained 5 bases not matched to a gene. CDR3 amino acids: CASSWTSGVAKNIQYF. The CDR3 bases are TGTGCCAGCTCGTGGACTAGCGGGGTAGCCAAAAACATTCAGTACTTC.

The CDR3 DNA follows: TGTGCCAGCAGCCCGGTGGGACAGGATTACAATGAGCAGTTCTTC. It encodes CASSPVGQDYNEQFF. V and J are TRBV5-8 and TRBJ2-1; 8 nucleotides line up with TRBD1. The germline gives CDR1 SGHTS, CDR2 YDEGEE. This CDR3 comprises 15 residues. The junction had 7 bases not matched to a gene; V was cut back by 4 bases and J by 4 bases.

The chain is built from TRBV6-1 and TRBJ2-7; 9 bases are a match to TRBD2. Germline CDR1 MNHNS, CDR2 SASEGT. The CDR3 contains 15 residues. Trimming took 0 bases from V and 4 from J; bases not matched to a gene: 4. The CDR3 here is CASSEAPLAGYEQYF. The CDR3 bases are TGTGCCAGCAGTGAAGCGCCACTAGCGGGTTACGAGCAGTACTTC.

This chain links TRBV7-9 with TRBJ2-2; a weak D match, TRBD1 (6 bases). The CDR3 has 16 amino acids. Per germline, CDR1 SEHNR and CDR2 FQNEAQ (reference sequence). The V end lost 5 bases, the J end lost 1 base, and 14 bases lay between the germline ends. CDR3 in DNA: TGTGCCAGCAGCGCCTGGGACACCTTGAACACCGGGGAGCTGTTTTTT. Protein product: CASSAWDTLNTGELFF. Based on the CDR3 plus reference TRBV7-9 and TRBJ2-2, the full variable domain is DTGVSQNPRHKITKRGQNVTFRCDPISEHNRLYWYRQTLGQGPEFLTYFQNEAQLEKSRLLSDRFSAERPKGSFSTLEIQRTEQGDSAMYLCASSAWDTLNTGELFFGEGSRLTVL.

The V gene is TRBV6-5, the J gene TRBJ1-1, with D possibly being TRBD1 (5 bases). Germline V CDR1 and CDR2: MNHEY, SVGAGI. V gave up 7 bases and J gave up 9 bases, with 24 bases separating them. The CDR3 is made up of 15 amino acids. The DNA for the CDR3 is TGTGCCAGCACCGTATACAATGTACCGGGACTCAAAGCTTTCTTT. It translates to CASTVYNVPGLKAFF.

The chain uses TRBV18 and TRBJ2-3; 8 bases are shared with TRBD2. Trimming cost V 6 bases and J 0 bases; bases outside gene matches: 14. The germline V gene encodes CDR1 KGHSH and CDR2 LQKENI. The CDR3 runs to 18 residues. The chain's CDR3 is CASSHGLAWLKSTDTQYF. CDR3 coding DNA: TGTGCCAGCTCGCACGGACTAGCTTGGCTCAAAAGCACAGATACGCAGTATTTT.

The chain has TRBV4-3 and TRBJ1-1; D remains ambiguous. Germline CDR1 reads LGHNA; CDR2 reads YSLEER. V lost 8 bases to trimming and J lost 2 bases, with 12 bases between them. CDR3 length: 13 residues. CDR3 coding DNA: TGCGCCAGCCGCGCAGGAGTAAACACTGAAGCTTTCTTT. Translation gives CASRAGVNTEAFF.

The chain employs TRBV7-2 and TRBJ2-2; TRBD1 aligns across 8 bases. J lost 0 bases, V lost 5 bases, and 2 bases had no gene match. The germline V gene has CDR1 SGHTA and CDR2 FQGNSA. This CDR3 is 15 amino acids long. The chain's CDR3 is CASSLQGANTGELFF. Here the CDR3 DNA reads TGTGCCAGCAGCCTACAGGGGGCGAACACCGGGGAGCTGTTTTTT.

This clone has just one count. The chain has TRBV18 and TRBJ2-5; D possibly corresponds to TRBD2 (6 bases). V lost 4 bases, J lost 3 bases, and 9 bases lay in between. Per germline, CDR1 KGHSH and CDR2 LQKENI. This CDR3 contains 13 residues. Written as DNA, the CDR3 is TGTGCCAGCTCACTCGGACTAAAAGAGACCCAGTACTTC. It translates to CASSLGLKETQYF.

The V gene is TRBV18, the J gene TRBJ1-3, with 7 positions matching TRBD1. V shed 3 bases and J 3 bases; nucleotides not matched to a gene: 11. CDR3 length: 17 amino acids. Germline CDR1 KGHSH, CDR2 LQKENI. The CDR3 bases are TGTGCCAGCTCACCGACACCGGGAAGGACAGGTGGAAACACCATATATTTT. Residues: CASSPTPGRTGGNTIYF.

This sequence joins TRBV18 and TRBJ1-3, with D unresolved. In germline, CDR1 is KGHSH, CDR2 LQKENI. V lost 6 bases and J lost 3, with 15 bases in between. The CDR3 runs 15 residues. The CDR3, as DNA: TGTGCCAGCTCGGAACGTCAGAGGCATGGAAACACCATATATTTT. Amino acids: CASSERQRHGNTIYF.

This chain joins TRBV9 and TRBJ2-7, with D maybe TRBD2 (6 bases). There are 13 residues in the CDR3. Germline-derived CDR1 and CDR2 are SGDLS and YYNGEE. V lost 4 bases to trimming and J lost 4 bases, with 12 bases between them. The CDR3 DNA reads TGTGCCAGCAGCAGGGACTGGCAGTACGAGCAGTACTTC. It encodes CASSRDWQYEQYF.

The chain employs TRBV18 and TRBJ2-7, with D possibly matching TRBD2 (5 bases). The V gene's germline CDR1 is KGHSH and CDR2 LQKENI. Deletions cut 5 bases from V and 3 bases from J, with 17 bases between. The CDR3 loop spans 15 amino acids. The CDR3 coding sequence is TGTGCCAGCTCAGGAGGTAATCACTCGGTCTACGAGCAGTACTTC. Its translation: CASSGGNHSVYEQYF.

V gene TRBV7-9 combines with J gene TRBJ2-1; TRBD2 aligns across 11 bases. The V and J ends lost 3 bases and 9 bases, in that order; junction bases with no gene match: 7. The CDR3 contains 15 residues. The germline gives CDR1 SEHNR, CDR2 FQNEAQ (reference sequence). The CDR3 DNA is TGTGCCAGCAGCTTTAGCGGGGGGGCCGTAAGTGAGCAGTTCTTC. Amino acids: CASSFSGGAVSEQFF.

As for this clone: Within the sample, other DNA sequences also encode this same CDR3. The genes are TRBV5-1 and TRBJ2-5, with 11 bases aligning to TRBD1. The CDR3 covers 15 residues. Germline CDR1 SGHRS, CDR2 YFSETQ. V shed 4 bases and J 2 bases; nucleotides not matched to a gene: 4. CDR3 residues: CASSPGTGGQETQYF. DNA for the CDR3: TGCGCCAGCAGCCCCGGGACAGGGGGACAAGAGACCCAGTACTTC. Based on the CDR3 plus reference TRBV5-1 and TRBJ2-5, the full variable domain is KAGVTQTPRYLIKTRGQQVTLSCSPISGHRSVSWYQQTPGQGLQFLFEYFSETQRNKGNFPGRFSGRQFSNSRSEMNVSTLELGDSALYLCASSPGTGGQETQYFGPGTRLLVL.

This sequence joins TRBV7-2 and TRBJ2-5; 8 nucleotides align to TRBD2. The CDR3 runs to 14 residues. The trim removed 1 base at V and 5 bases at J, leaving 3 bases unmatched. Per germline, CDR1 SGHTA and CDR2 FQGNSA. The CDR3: CASSLGVAGETQYF. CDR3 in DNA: TGTGCCAGCAGCTTAGGGGTAGCGGGGGAGACCCAGTACTTC.

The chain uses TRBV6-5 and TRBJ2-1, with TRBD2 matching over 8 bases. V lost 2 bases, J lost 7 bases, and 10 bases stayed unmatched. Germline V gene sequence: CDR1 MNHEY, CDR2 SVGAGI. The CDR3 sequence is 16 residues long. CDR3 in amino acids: CASSYETGGPRNEQFF. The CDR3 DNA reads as TGTGCCAGCAGTTACGAGACGGGGGGGCCTCGGAATGAGCAGTTCTTC.

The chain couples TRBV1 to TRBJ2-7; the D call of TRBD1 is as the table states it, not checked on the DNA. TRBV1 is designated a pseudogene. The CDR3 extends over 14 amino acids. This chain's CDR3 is CTSSQAGPEREQYF. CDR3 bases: TGCACCAGCAGCCAAGCTGGGCCGGAACGGGAGCAGTACTTC.